This TCR beta chain stems from a study of T cell changes during pregnancy in multiple sclerosis. This CDR3 contains 15 residues. With 4 bases clipped from V and 3 bases from J, the junction kept 3 bases outside the gene matches. Germline CDR1 and CDR2: MGHDK and SYGVNS. Produced via immunoSEQ multiplex PCR; TCRdb's table is partial and in-frame only. The sample yields some 30,000 clones, roughly nine tenths seen once. Sequenced here: peripheral blood, sampled in the first trimester of pregnancy. The V and J genes are TRBV25-1 and TRBJ2-3, with 11 positions matching TRBD2. This clonotype originated in a female donor in good health, enrolled as a control in a pregnancy study. The CDR3 DNA reads as TGTGCCAGCAGTGTTAGCGGGGGGGAGACAGATACGCAGTATTTT. As protein: CASSVSGGETDTQYF.